Each of the 32 T cell receptor beta chains below was sequenced from the same sample in a study of blood T cell repertoires in COVID-19. Using immunoSEQ multiplex PCR, the repertoire was profiled, and TCRdb retains in-frame clones only, with some absent. Altogether tens of thousands of clones are present, roughly 86% being singletons, with the ten largest covering around 1.9%. The sequenced material came from peripheral blood. The receptors stem from an older woman with acute or convalescent COVID-19.

This chain connects TRBV7-2 to TRBJ1-2; D possibly corresponds to TRBD1 (5 bases). The CDR3 has 15 residues. Germline loops: CDR1 SGHTA, CDR2 FQGNSA. Trimming pared 1 base from V and 3 bases from J, leaving 12 bases between. This CDR3 is CASSLDVREDYGYTF. The CDR3 DNA sequence: TGTGCCAGCAGCTTAGACGTCAGGGAAGACTATGGCTACACCTTC.

The CDR3 is CASSLDHRGNGYTF. CDR3 nucleotides: TGTGCCAGCAGCTTAGATCACAGGGGGAATGGCTACACCTTC. This chain links TRBV7-2 with TRBJ1-2; 8 nucleotides line up with TRBD1. V shed 1 base, J shed 6 bases, and the junction held 4 bases outside the gene matches. Germline assignment: CDR1 SGHTA and CDR2 FQGNSA. The CDR3 has 14 residues. Full variable domain (missing parts from reference TRBV7-2 and TRBJ1-2): GAGVSQSPSNKVTEKGKDVELRCDPISGHTALYWYRQSLGQGLEFLIYFQGNSAPDKSGLPSDRFSAERTGGSVSTLTIQRTQQEDSAVYLCASSLDHRGNGYTFGSGTRLTVV.

CDR3 amino acids: CASSLSGYSYNEQFF. The CDR3 nucleotides read TGTGCCAGCTCTCTTAGCGGTTACTCCTACAATGAGCAGTTCTTC. The chain is built from TRBV18 and TRBJ2-1; TRBD2 is a possible D gene (6 bases). The CDR3 extends over 15 amino acids. Germline loops: CDR1 KGHSH, CDR2 LQKENI. Trimming took 6 bases from V and 0 from J, leaving 12 bases between them.

V is TRBV7-9 and J is TRBJ1-4; a possible D gene is TRBD1 (5 bases). The CDR3 covers 14 residues. Germline assignment: CDR1 SEHNR and CDR2 FQNEAQ (reference sequence). Trimming pared 5 bases from V and 5 bases from J, leaving 12 bases between. CDR3 nucleotide sequence: TGTGCCAGCAGCCTTGACAGTCACAATGAAAAACTGTTTTTT. Translating it yields CASSLDSHNEKLFF.

The chain recombines TRBV2 with TRBJ2-2; 12 nucleotides line up with TRBD1. J lost 7 bases, V lost 5 bases, and 11 bases had no gene match. The CDR3 is made up of 17 amino acids. CDR1 and CDR2 from the germline V gene are SNHLY and FYNNEI. In DNA, the CDR3 is TGTGCCAGCAGTTCCGGGACAGGGGGCGCAGCCATCGGGGAGCTGTTTTTT. This gives the protein CASSSGTGGAAIGELFF.

The V gene is TRBV7-9, the J gene TRBJ2-5; maybe TRBD1 (6 bases). In germline, CDR1 is SEHNR, CDR2 FQNEAQ (reference sequence). The CDR3 runs 15 residues. Between the trimmed V and J ends, which lost 5 bases and 9 bases, there was a span of 22 bases. The chain's CDR3 is CASSPRGNLEGAQYF. The CDR3 DNA reads as TGTGCCAGCAGCCCTAGGGGTAACCTTGAGGGGGCCCAGTACTTC.

The chain is built from TRBV2 and TRBJ2-2, with D unresolved. The CDR3 runs 15 residues. Between the trimmed V and J ends, which lost 8 bases and 0 bases, there was a span of 13 bases. Per germline, CDR1 SNHLY and CDR2 FYNNEI. In nucleotides, the CDR3 is TGTGCCAGCGCGAGACTGAGTACGAACACCGGGGAGCTGTTTTTT. Protein: CASARLSTNTGELFF. Full variable domain (remainder filled in from reference TRBV2 and TRBJ2-2): EPEVTQTPSHQVTQMGQEVILRCVPISNHLYFYWYRQILGQKVEFLVSFYNNEISEKSEIFDDQFSVERPDGSNFTLKIRSTKLEDSAMYFCASARLSTNTGELFFGEGSRLTVL.

This clone was observed a handful of times. The CDR3 sequence is CASSHPTSVCTQYF. CDR3 bases: TGCGCCAGCAGTCACCCTACTAGCGTTTGTACGCAGTATTTT. The V and J genes are TRBV23-1 and TRBJ2-3, with TRBD2 matching over 7 bases. TRBV23-1 is classed as an ORF, of uncertain function. V shed 3 bases and J 8 bases; nucleotides not matched to a gene: 8. The CDR3 runs to 14 residues.

The genes are TRBV5-5 and TRBJ1-5; D is unclear. This CDR3 region has 14 residues. The germline CDR1 and CDR2 sequences are SGHKS and YYEKEE (reference sequence). V lost 0 bases to trimming and J lost 7 bases, with 11 bases between them. CDR3 in amino acids: CASSLASAGQPQHF. The CDR3 bases are TGTGCCAGCAGCTTGGCGTCCGCCGGGCAGCCCCAGCATTTT.

The genes are TRBV10-3 and TRBJ2-7; 7 bases agree with TRBD1. CDR1 ENHRY and CDR2 SYGVKD come from the germline V gene. The CDR3 runs 13 residues. The V segment lost 11 bases and the J segment 4 bases; nucleotides outside the gene matches: 11. CDR3 nucleotides: TGTGCCTCCCGGGACAGCAGGCTATACGAGCAGTACTTC. Translated, it gives CASRDSRLYEQYF.

This chain uses TRBV6-1 with TRBJ2-4, with D maybe TRBD2 (7 bases). Between the trimmed V and J ends, which lost 6 bases and 7 bases, there was a span of 22 bases. The CDR3 runs to 16 residues. CDR1 is MNHNS and CDR2 is SASEGT in the germline V gene. The CDR3 nucleotides are TGTGCCAGCAGGGAACACAGTGGCGGGGGCGGTAACATTCAGTACTTC. The encoded protein is CASREHSGGGGNIQYF.

This chain joins TRBV9 and TRBJ2-3; 10 bases map to TRBD2. Losses at the gene ends were 4 bases for V and 2 bases for J; bases not matched to a gene: 4. The CDR3 is 15 amino acids. Germline values: CDR1 SGDLS, CDR2 YYNGEE. The DNA of the CDR3 is TGTGCCAGCAGCTTAGCGGGGGGCTACACAGATACGCAGTATTTT. Protein sequence: CASSLAGGYTDTQYF. The complete variable domain, with remaining parts taken from reference TRBV9 and TRBJ2-3, reads DSGVTQTPKHLITATGQRVTLRCSPRSGDLSVYWYQQSLDQGLQFLIQYYNGEERAKGNILERFSAQQFPDLHSELNLSSLELGDSALYFCASSLAGGYTDTQYFGPGTRLTVL.

V is TRBV9 and J is TRBJ2-7; perhaps TRBD1 as D (5 bases). This CDR3 has 14 residues. Germline loops: CDR1 SGDLS, CDR2 YYNGEE. V was pared by 3 bases and J by 0 bases, with 10 bases between. As DNA, the CDR3 is TGTGCCAGCAGCGCTTACAGGTACTCCTACGAGCAGTACTTC. This translates into CASSAYRYSYEQYF.

The chain recombines TRBV9 with TRBJ1-1; D perhaps matches TRBD1 (5 bases). Germline V gene lookup returns CDR1 SGDLS and CDR2 YYNGEE. V dropped 4 bases and J dropped 3 bases, with 10 bases sitting between them. The CDR3 spans 13 residues. CDR3 in DNA: TGTGCCAGCAGCAGGGGCTTGGACACTGAAGCTTTCTTT. Amino acids: CASSRGLDTEAFF. Together with reference TRBV9 and TRBJ1-1, the CDR3 gives the full variable domain: DSGVTQTPKHLITATGQRVTLRCSPRSGDLSVYWYQQSLDQGLQFLIQYYNGEERAKGNILERFSAQQFPDLHSELNLSSLELGDSALYFCASSRGLDTEAFFGQGTRLTVV.

V and J are TRBV6-5 and TRBJ1-1, with D tentatively TRBD1 (5 bases). The CDR3 is made up of 13 amino acids. Germline CDR1 reads MNHEY; CDR2 reads SVGAGI. Trimming took off 6 bases at V and 1 base at J, with 9 bases between the two ends. CDR3 sequence (DNA): TGTGCCAGCAGGGTCAGGGAGAACACTGAAGCTTTCTTT. It encodes CASRVRENTEAFF.

The rearrangement links TRBV15 to TRBJ2-7; D perhaps matches TRBD1 (5 bases). The CDR3 is made up of 17 amino acids. V dropped 0 bases and J dropped 3 bases, with 18 bases sitting between them. Germline CDR1 is LNHNV and CDR2 is YYDKDF (reference sequence). The CDR3 region is CATSRDWGASAVYEQYF. The CDR3 coding sequence is TGTGCCACCAGCAGAGATTGGGGCGCATCGGCCGTCTACGAGCAGTACTTC.

The chain uses TRBV7-9 and TRBJ2-5, with 11 bases lining up with TRBD2. Germline V lookup: CDR1 SEHNR, CDR2 FQNEAQ (reference sequence). The CDR3 spans 18 residues. The V gene end was trimmed by 6 bases and the J gene end by 2 bases; junction bases not matched to a gene: 14. This CDR3 reads CASSPKVLAGVWQETQYF. CDR3 sequence (DNA): TGTGCCAGCAGTCCCAAGGTACTAGCGGGAGTGTGGCAAGAGACCCAGTACTTC.

The rearrangement joins TRBV6-5 to TRBJ2-5, with 9 nucleotides matching TRBD1. From germline, CDR1 is MNHEY and CDR2 SVGAGI. Unmatched junction bases numbered 10, after V lost 8 bases and J lost 3 bases. The CDR3 is made up of 15 amino acids. Here the CDR3 reads CASCRQGVEKETQYF. The CDR3, as DNA: TGTGCCAGCTGTAGACAGGGGGTAGAAAAAGAGACCCAGTACTTC.

CDR3 residues: CASSMRRGTGANVLTF. The DNA of the CDR3 is TGTGCCAGTAGTATGCGAAGGGGCACTGGGGCCAACGTCCTGACTTTC. V usage is TRBV19 and J usage is TRBJ2-6; D may be TRBD1 (5 bases). The CDR3 contains 16 residues. Between the trimmed V and J ends, which lost 3 bases and 2 bases, there was a span of 11 bases. Germline CDR1 and CDR2: LNHDA and SQIVND (reference sequence).

This chain links TRBV6-2 or TRBV6-3 with TRBJ1-2, with TRBD1 identical over 10 bases. This CDR3 region has 16 residues. The V segment lost 6 bases and the J segment 8 bases; nucleotides outside the gene matches: 15. CDR1 is MNHEY and CDR2 is SVGEGT in the germline V gene. The CDR3 is CASSMDRGYETSGYTF. The DNA for the CDR3 is TGTGCCAGCAGCATGGACAGGGGGTACGAGACGAGCGGCTACACCTTC.

This clone was seen once. The rearrangement uses TRBV4-2 and TRBJ2-1, with D unresolved. The CDR3 consists of 16 residues. From germline, CDR1 is LGHNA and CDR2 YNFKEQ. V lost 0 bases to trimming and J lost 1 base, with 10 bases between them. CDR3 DNA sequence: TGTGCCAGCAGCCAAGATTTTGGCCAGTCCTACAATGAGCAGTTCTTC. This codes for CASSQDFGQSYNEQFF.

The chain recombines TRBV11-2 with TRBJ2-3, with 8 bases fitting TRBD1. The CDR3 runs to 15 residues. Looked up from germline, CDR1 is SGHAT and CDR2 is FQNNGV. V shed 1 base, J shed 6 bases, and the junction held 6 bases outside the gene matches. The CDR3 is CASSLARTGYDTQYF. In DNA form, the CDR3 reads TGTGCCAGCAGCTTAGCCCGGACAGGGTACGATACGCAGTATTTT.

The rearrangement uses TRBV27 and TRBJ2-7, with 8 nucleotides matching TRBD1. Germline V gene sequence: CDR1 MNHEY, CDR2 SMNVEV (reference sequence). CDR3 length: 16 residues. J gave up 1 base and V 5 bases, and 10 bases lay outside the gene matches. CDR3 region: CASSPGQGAVSYEQYF. The CDR3 DNA sequence: TGTGCCAGCAGTCCCGGGCAGGGGGCCGTATCCTACGAGCAGTACTTC.

The chain has TRBV7-8 and TRBJ1-5; 8 bases match TRBD1. V lost 5 bases to trimming and J lost 4 bases; unmatched junction nucleotides: 10. The CDR3 length is 16 residues. Germline lookup yields CDR1 SGHVS and CDR2 FQNEAQ. CDR3 bases: TGTGCCAGCAGCCGAGGGCGGACAGGGTGGAATCAGCCCCAGCATTTT. It yields the protein CASSRGRTGWNQPQHF.

This chain joins TRBV5-6 and TRBJ2-2, with D hard to call. Germline V lookup: CDR1 SGHDT, CDR2 YYEEEE. This CDR3 region has 13 residues. The germline V and J ends were trimmed by 3 bases and 5 bases, with 8 bases remaining between them. CDR3 sequence (DNA): TGTGCCAGCAGCTATACATGGACCGGGGAGCTGTTTTTT. Translation gives CASSYTWTGELFF.

The J gene is TRBJ2-1, the V gene TRBV7-9; 8 bases match TRBD1. This CDR3 is built from 15 residues. Per the germline V gene, CDR1 is SEHNR and CDR2 is FQNEAQ (reference sequence). V shed 5 bases, J shed 2 bases, and the junction held 5 bases outside the gene matches. The CDR3 DNA reads TGTGCCAGCAGCCCCCGGGACAGGCCCTACAATGAGCAGTTCTTC. The encoded protein is CASSPRDRPYNEQFF.

This clone has a single count. The V and J genes are TRBV5-4 and TRBJ2-2, with D maybe TRBD1 (6 bases). Germline CDR1 is SGHNT and CDR2 is YYREEE (reference sequence). This CDR3 contains 15 residues. Trimming pared 2 bases from V and 4 bases from J, leaving 12 bases between. DNA of the CDR3: TGTGCCAGCAGCTTTGTTACAGGGATCACCGGGGAGCTGTTTTTT. It specifies CASSFVTGITGELFF.

The chain carries TRBV2 and TRBJ2-5; D possibly corresponds to TRBD2 (7 bases). The germline V gene has CDR1 SNHLY and CDR2 FYNNEI. CDR3 size: 16 residues. The V end was cut by 3 bases, the J end by 4 bases, with 18 bases between. CDR3 protein: CASSDRFGGAGETQYF. The CDR3 DNA is TGTGCCAGCAGTGATCGGTTTGGGGGGGCGGGAGAGACCCAGTACTTC.

The chain has TRBV19 and TRBJ1-5; D is unclear. The V end was cut by 7 bases, the J end by 1 base, with 14 bases between. The CDR3 consists of 15 residues. Germline CDR1 and CDR2: LNHDA and SQIVND (reference sequence). DNA of the CDR3: TGTGCCAGTAACGTTGGGCACTGGAGCAATCAGCCCCAGCATTTT. It specifies CASNVGHWSNQPQHF.

J is TRBJ2-7 and V is TRBV28; possibly TRBD1 for D (5 bases). V lost 4 bases and J lost 4, with 17 bases in between. CDR3 size: 15 residues. Per germline, CDR1 MDHEN and CDR2 SYDVKM. The CDR3 region is CASSSGQPPIYEQYF. CDR3 nucleotides: TGTGCCAGCAGTTCAGGGCAGCCTCCAATTTACGAGCAGTACTTC.

This sequence joins TRBV7-9 and TRBJ1-1; D not resolved. Germline loops: CDR1 SEHNR, CDR2 FQNEAQ (reference sequence). This CDR3 is built from 13 residues. V was cut by 5 bases and J by 3 bases, with 10 bases left in between. CDR3 in DNA: TGTGCCAGCAGCCCATACAGAGACACTGAAGCTTTCTTT. This gives the protein CASSPYRDTEAFF.

This clone has just one count. V usage is TRBV5-6 and J usage is TRBJ2-7, with D possibly matching TRBD1 (6 bases). V was shortened by 6 bases and J by 2 bases, with 15 bases between the two germline ends. The CDR3 spans 14 residues. The germline CDR1 and CDR2 sequences are SGHDT and YYEEEE. CDR3 in DNA: TGTGCCAGCACCCTCGTGGGACACACCTACGAGCAGTACTTC. This translates into CASTLVGHTYEQYF.